This T cell receptor (beta chain) was sequenced in a study of blood T cells in healthy people across ages. The CDR3 runs 14 residues. V was cut by 3 bases and J by 6 bases, with 12 bases left in between. The germline V gene has CDR1 SGHTA and CDR2 FQGNSA. Sample-barcoded 5' priming and a J-beta primer mix drove a second PCR of 7 to 11 cycles. TCRdb ran MiXCR on the 5' RACE reads and lists one entry per CDR3 protein. The table shows some 1,800,000 distinct CDR3 sequences, with about two fifths occurring only once. The sample comprised blood. V and J are TRBV7-2 and TRBJ2-1; tentatively, D is TRBD1 (6 bases). This TCR was recovered from a human donor in good health. The chain's CDR3 is CASSFSSRGNEQFF. CDR3 bases: TGTGCCAGCAGCTTTAGTAGCAGGGGCAATGAGCAGTTCTTC.